These 17 T cell receptor beta chains came from one sample sequenced in a study of T-cell reconstitution after alpha-beta-depleted transplantation in children. Using unique molecular identifiers, the investigators prepared the TCRbeta library. One entry per CDR3 protein, called by TCRdb with MiXCR from the PCR reads. This sample carries about 610,000 distinct CDR3 sequences, under 12% of them seen once, and the ten largest clones take about 4.3%. The source was PBMCs from the stem cell graft donor, collected from the stem cell graft. The source is a human donor who donated a stem cell graft to a child with acute myeloid leukemia.

This clonotype appeared a few times. This sequence joins TRBV3-1 and TRBJ1-1, with D possibly matching TRBD1 (6 bases). This CDR3 comprises 16 residues. The ends were cut back, 0 bases at V and 5 bases at J, with 16 bases in the middle. Germline V gene data show CDR1 as LGHDT and CDR2 as YNNKEL (reference sequence). CDR3 residues: CASSQDLGGLWTEAFF. Here the CDR3 DNA reads TGTGCCAGCAGCCAAGATTTGGGGGGGCTGTGGACTGAAGCTTTCTTT.

This chain connects TRBV18 to TRBJ2-2; 12 bases fit TRBD2. Per the germline V gene, CDR1 is KGHSH and CDR2 is LQKENI. With V trimmed by 5 bases and J by 6 bases, 7 bases remained unmatched. The CDR3 is 16 residues long. The DNA for the CDR3 is TGTGCCAGCTCATCGAGACTAGCGGGAGCTTCCGGGGAGCTGTTTTTT. Protein product: CASSSRLAGASGELFF.

The rearrangement links TRBV27 to TRBJ2-2; D gene uncertain. Germline V gene data show CDR1 as MNHEY and CDR2 as SMNVEV (reference sequence). CDR3 size: 15 residues. V was pared by 4 bases and J by 0 bases, with 9 bases between. CDR3: CASSWQRPNTGELFF. The CDR3, as DNA: TGTGCCAGCAGTTGGCAAAGACCGAACACCGGGGAGCTGTTTTTT.

Note on this clonotype: Possible read error: a much larger clone is one base away. The gene calls are TRBV20-1 and TRBJ1-1; no clear D. The CDR3 sequence is 10 residues long. From germline, CDR1 is DFQATT and CDR2 SNEGSKA (reference sequence). V was cut by 3 bases and J by 3 bases, with 2 bases left in between. In nucleotides, the CDR3 is TGCAGTGCTAGGTACACTGAAGCTTTCTTT. This translates into CSARYTEAFF.

The table lists this clonotype with a few counts. The V call is TRBV14, the J call TRBJ2-7; D remains unclear. The germline V and J ends were trimmed by 4 bases and 4 bases, with 8 bases remaining between them. Germline CDR1 and CDR2: SGHDN and FVKESK. CDR3 length: 12 amino acids. This chain's CDR3 is CASSRVRYEQYF. The CDR3 bases are TGTGCCAGCAGCCGGGTTCGGTACGAGCAGTACTTC.

This clonotype appeared a few times. The CDR3 sequence: CASSLGLTNVYEQYF. CDR3 sequence (DNA): TGTGCCAGCAGTTTGGGTCTAACGAACGTCTACGAGCAGTACTTC. This chain links TRBV12-3 or TRBV12-4 with TRBJ2-7; D gene uncertain. This CDR3 region has 15 residues. The ends were cut back, 3 bases at V and 3 bases at J, with 15 bases in the middle.

The V and J genes are TRBV12-3 or TRBV12-4 and TRBJ2-5; no firm D call. The V gene lost 0 bases and the J gene lost 2 bases, with 7 bases spanning the gap. The CDR3 extends over 14 amino acids. In DNA form, the CDR3 reads TGTGCCAGCAGTTTAGCGAATTTACAAGAGACCCAGTACTTC. Protein sequence: CASSLANLQETQYF.

This clonotype appeared many times. This chain links TRBV27 with TRBJ2-2; D may be TRBD1 (6 bases). Trimming cost V 4 bases and J 1 base, with 13 bases left between them. CDR3 size: 16 residues. Germline values: CDR1 MNHEY, CDR2 SMNVEV (reference sequence). The CDR3 bases are TGTGCCAGCAGTTCCCTGGGGGCGGGGAACACCGGGGAGCTGTTTTTT. Translated, it gives CASSSLGAGNTGELFF.

This clonotype was found a few times. The chain recombines TRBV18 with TRBJ2-7; D perhaps matches TRBD1 (6 bases). Germline V lookup: CDR1 KGHSH, CDR2 LQKENI. This CDR3 contains 13 residues. V was cut by 1 base and J by 5 bases, with 9 bases left in between. CDR3 in amino acids: CASSPLSGDEQYF. The DNA of the CDR3 is TGTGCCAGCTCACCACTATCAGGGGACGAGCAGTACTTC. The complete variable domain, with remaining parts taken from reference TRBV18 and TRBJ2-7, reads NAGVMQNPRHLVRRRGQEARLRCSPMKGHSHVYWYRQLPEEGLKFMVYLQKENIIDESGMPKERFSAEFPKEGPSILRIQQVVRGDSAAYFCASSPLSGDEQYFGPGTRLTVT.

The table lists this clonotype with a count of one. One end of the junction varies from germline; a read error may be responsible. The V call is TRBV29-1, the J call TRBJ2-7; TRBD1 agrees at 10 bases. Germline loops: CDR1 SQVTM, CDR2 ANQGSEA. The CDR3 loop spans 12 amino acids. The DNA for the CDR3 is TGCTGCGTTGTCGGGACAGGGGCCGAGCAGTACTTC. This translates into CCVVGTGAEQYF.

This clonotype was detected many times. The chain couples TRBV5-6 to TRBJ1-1; 7 bases map to TRBD1. The V segment lost 5 bases and the J segment 10 bases; nucleotides outside the gene matches: 11. The CDR3 loop spans 13 amino acids. CDR1 is SGHDT, CDR2 YYEEEE, per germline. CDR3 sequence (DNA): TGTGCCAGCAGATACGCACAGGGGATCGGAGCTTTCTTT. Translating gives CASRYAQGIGAFF.

Only a few counts were recorded for this clonotype. V gene TRBV29-1 combines with J gene TRBJ2-7, with no clear D. V was cut by 7 bases and J by 0 bases, with 13 bases left in between. Germline CDR1 is SQVTM and CDR2 is ANQGSEA. The CDR3 is 13 amino acids. In nucleotides, the CDR3 is TGCAGCGCCCGTGGCGGCAACTCCTACGAGCAGTACTTC. It encodes CSARGGNSYEQYF.

DNA for the CDR3: TGTGCCAGCAGCTCTCCCCTTGGGGACCAAGAGACCCAGTACTTC. Its protein product is CASSSPLGDQETQYF. The chain is built from TRBV9 and TRBJ2-5; D is unclear. The CDR3 is 15 amino acids. Germline V CDR1 and CDR2: SGDLS, YYNGEE. Trimming removed 4 bases at V and 0 bases at J, with 13 bases between.

This clonotype was found a few times. This chain joins TRBV10-3 and TRBJ2-2; D is undetermined. The CDR3 sequence is 15 residues long. Germline CDR1 reads ENHRY; CDR2 reads SYGVKD. Trimming stripped 7 bases from V and 4 bases from J, with 16 bases between. The CDR3 DNA sequence: TGTGCCATCACCGACTGGGTTCCGGGCACCGGGGAGCTGTTTTTT. Translated: CAITDWVPGTGELFF.

This sequence joins TRBV20-1 and TRBJ1-1, with a tentative D call TRBD1 (5 bases). This CDR3 region has 13 residues. V gave up 3 bases and J gave up 10 bases, with 18 bases separating them. Germline CDR1 reads DFQATT; CDR2 reads SNEGSKA (reference sequence). The DNA of the CDR3 is TGCAGTGCTAGTCCCTTGGGGGATTCTGGAGCTTTCTTT. It is translated as CSASPLGDSGAFF.

The sample holds many counts of this clonotype. This rearrangement joins TRBV5-1 to TRBJ2-3; D is unresolved. Per the germline V gene, CDR1 is SGHRS and CDR2 is YFSETQ. The V end lost 4 bases, the J end lost 0 bases, and 12 bases lay between the germline ends. The CDR3 loop spans 15 amino acids. CDR3 region: CASSEISRSTDTQYF. Written as DNA, the CDR3 is TGCGCCAGCAGCGAAATATCTAGGAGCACAGATACGCAGTATTTT. The entire variable domain, with the rest obtained from reference TRBV5-1 and TRBJ2-3, is as follows: KAGVTQTPRYLIKTRGQQVTLSCSPISGHRSVSWYQQTPGQGLQFLFEYFSETQRNKGNFPGRFSGRQFSNSRSEMNVSTLELGDSALYLCASSEISRSTDTQYFGPGTRLTVL.

This clonotype was seen ten or more times. The chain combines TRBV6-2 or TRBV6-3 with TRBJ2-7, with D possibly TRBD1 on 6 matching bases. Germline V lookup: CDR1 MNHEY, CDR2 SVGEGT. V lost 3 bases and J 0 bases, leaving 12 bases between the germline ends. The CDR3 runs to 15 residues. CDR3 amino acids: CASSYSGTTSYEQYF. The CDR3 coding sequence is TGTGCCAGCAGTTATTCCGGGACAACCTCCTACGAGCAGTACTTC.